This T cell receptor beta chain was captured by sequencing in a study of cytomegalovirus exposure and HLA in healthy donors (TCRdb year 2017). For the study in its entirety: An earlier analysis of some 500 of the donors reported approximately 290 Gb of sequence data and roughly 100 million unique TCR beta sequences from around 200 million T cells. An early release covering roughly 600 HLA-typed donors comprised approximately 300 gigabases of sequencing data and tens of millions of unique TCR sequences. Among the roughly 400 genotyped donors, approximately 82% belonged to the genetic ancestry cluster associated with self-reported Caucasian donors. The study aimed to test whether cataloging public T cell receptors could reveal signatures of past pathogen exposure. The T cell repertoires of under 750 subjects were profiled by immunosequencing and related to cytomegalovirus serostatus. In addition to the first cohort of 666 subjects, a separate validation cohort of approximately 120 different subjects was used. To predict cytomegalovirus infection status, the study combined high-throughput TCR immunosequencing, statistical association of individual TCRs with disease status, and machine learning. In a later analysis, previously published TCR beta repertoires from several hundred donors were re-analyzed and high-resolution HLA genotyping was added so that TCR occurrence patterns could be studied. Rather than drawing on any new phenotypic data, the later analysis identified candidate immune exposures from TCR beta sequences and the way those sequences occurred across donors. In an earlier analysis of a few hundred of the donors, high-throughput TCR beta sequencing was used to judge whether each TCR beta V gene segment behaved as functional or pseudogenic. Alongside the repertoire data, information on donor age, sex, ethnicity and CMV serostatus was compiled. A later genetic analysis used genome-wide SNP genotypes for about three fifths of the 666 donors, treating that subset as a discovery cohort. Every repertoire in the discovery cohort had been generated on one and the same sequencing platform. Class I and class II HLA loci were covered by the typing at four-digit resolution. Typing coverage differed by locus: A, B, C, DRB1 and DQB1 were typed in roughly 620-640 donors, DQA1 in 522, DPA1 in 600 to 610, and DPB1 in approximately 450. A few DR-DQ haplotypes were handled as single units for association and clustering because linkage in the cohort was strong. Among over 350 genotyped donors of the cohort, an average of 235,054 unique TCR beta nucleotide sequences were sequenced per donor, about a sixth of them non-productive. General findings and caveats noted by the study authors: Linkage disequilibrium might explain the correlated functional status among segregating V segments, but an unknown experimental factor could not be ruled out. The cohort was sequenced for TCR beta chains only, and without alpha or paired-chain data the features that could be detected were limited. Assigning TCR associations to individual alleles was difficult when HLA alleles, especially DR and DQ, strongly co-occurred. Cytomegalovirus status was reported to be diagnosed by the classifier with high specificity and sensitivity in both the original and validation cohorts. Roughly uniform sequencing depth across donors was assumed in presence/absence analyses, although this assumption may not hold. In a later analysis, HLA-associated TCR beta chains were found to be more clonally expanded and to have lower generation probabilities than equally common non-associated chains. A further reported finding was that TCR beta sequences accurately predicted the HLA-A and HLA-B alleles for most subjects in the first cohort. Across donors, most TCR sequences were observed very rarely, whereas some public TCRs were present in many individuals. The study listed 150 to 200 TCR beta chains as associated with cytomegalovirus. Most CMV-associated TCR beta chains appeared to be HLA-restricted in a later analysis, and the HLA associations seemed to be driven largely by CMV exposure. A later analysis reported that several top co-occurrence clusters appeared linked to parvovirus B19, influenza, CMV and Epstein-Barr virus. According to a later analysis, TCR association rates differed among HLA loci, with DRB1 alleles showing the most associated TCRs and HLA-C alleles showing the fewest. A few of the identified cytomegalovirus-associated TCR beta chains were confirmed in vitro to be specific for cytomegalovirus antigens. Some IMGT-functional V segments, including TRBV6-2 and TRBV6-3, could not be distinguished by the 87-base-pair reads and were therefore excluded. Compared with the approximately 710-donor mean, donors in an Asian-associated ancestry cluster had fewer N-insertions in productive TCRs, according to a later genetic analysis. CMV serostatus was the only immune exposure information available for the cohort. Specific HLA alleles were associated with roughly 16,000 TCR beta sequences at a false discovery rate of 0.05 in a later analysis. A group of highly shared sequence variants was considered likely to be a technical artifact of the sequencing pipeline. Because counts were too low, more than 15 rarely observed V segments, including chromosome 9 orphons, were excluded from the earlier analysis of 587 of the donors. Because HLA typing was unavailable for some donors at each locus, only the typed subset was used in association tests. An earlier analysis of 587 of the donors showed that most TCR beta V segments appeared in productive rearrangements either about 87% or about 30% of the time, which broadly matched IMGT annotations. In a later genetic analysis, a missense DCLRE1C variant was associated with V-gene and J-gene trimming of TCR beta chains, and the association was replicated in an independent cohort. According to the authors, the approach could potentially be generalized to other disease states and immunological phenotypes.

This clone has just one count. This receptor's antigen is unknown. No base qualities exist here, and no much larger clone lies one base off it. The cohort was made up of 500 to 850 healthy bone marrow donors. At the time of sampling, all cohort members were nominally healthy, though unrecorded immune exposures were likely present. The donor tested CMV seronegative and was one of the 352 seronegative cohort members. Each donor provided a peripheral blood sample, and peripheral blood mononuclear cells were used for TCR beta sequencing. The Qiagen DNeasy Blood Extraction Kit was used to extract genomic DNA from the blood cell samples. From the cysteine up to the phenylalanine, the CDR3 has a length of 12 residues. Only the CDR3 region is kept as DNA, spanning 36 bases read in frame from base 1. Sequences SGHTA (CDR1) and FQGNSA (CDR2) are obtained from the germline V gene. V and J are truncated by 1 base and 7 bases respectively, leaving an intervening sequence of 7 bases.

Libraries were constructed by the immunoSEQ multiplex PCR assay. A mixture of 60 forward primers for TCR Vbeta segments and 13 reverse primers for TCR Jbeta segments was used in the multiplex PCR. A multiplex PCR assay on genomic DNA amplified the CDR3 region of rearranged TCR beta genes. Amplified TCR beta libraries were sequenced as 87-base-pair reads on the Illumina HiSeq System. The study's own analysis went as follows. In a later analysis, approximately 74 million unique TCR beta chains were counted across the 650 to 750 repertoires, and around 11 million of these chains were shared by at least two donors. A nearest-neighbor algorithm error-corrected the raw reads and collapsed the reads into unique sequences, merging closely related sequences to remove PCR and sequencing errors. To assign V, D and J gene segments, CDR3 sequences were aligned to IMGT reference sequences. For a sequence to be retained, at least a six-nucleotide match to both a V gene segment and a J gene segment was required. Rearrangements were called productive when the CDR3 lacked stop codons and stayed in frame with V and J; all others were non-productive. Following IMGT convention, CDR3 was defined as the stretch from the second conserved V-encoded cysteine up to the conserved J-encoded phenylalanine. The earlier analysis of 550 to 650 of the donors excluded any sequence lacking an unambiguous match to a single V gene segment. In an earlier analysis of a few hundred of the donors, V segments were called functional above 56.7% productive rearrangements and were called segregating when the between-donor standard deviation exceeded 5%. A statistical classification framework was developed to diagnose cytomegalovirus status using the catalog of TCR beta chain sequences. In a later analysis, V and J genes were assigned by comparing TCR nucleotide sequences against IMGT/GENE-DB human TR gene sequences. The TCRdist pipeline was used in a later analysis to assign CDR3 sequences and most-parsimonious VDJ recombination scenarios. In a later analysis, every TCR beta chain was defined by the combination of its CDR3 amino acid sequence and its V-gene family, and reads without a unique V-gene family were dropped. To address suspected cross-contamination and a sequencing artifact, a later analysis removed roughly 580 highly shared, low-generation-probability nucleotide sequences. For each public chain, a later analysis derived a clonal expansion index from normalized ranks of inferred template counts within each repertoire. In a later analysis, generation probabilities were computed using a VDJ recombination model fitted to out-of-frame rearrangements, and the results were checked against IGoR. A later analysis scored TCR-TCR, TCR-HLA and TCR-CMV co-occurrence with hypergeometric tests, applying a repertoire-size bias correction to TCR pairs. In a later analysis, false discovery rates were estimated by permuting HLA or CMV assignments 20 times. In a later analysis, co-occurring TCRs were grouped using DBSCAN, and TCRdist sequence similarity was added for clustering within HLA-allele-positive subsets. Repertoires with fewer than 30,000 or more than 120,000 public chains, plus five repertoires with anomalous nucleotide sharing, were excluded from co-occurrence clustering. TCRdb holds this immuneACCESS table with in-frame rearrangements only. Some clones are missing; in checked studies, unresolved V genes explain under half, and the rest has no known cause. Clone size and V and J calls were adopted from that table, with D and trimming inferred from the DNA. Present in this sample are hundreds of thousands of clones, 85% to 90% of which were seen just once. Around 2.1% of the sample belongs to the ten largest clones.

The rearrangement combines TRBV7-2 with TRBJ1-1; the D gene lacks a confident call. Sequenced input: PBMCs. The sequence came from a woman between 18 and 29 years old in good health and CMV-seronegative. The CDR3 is CASSLDSYEAFF. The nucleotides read TGTGCCAGCAGCTTAGACAGTTATGAAGCTTTCTTT.